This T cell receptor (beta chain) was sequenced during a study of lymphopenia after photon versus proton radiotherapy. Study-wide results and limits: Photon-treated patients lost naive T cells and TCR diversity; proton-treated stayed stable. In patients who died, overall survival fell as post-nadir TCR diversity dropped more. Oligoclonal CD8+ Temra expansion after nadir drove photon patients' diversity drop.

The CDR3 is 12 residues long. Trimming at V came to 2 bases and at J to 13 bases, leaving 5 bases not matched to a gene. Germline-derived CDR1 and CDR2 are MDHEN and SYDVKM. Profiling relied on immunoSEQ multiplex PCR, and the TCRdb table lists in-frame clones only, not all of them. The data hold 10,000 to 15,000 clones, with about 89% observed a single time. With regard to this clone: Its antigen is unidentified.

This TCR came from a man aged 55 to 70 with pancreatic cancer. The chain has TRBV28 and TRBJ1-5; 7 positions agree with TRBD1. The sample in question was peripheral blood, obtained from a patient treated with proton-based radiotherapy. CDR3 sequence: CASSLTGQRQHF. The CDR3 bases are TGTGCCAGCAGTTTAACGGGACAGCGTCAGCATTTT.